What follows describes a single T cell receptor (beta chain). What this receptor recognizes is not known. Qualities for individual bases were not recorded, and no much larger clone is one base off. This sample is part of a study of shared clonotypes between healthy human individuals (dated by TCRdb to 2019 to 2021). General notes on the study: The cohort comprised two women and a few men aged 18 to 49 years. For each donor, CD4 naive and CD4 memory were each given three plates, CD8 naive was given two plates, and CD8 memory was given one plate. Blood TCR repertoires of roughly five healthy adults were deeply sequenced to estimate repertoire size and the extent of clonotype sharing between individuals. Libraries were prepared and TCR repertoires were sequenced by different laboratories using diverse techniques, in order to increase sequencing depth and limit assay-specific biases. Each donor's leukapheresis produced roughly between roughly 0.85 and 9.5 billion PBMCs.

The donors were healthy, HIV-negative adults who had no recently reported acute infections or vaccinations. Every donor was a Caucasian adult living in Nashville, Tennessee, USA. Magnetic negative selection was used to enrich CD4+ T cells, after which naive cells were positively selected on CD45RA and the negative fraction became the memory subset. Blood was collected by leukapheresis, and PBMCs were isolated by Ficoll-Histopaque density gradient centrifugation and then cryopreserved in liquid nitrogen vapor phase. Analytical flow cytometry was used to check the purity and quantity of every magnetically sorted T cell population. Genomic DNA was isolated from every sorted fraction and measured by UV absorbance on a Nanodrop 2000c. Paper-wide results and their limitations: Naive subsets generally had larger estimated clonotype richness than memory subsets. Pairwise subsampling led to the expectation that sequencing depth would affect the degree of clonotype sharing among donors. Clonotypes shared by all four sorted-subset donors showed higher generation probabilities than non-shared clonotypes. The small number of donors limited the genetic and exposure-history diversity represented. When several donors were compared, the shared fraction of clonotypes was around 5% for naive CD4, roughly 3.4% for naive CD8, about 2.4% for memory CD4, and around 0.4% for memory CD8. Incomplete sequencing was indicated by rarefaction of sorted-subset datasets, despite the large sequencing depth. Sampling was restricted to blood, and TCR repertoires in tissues likely differ from the TCR repertoires found in blood.

Using the deep immunoSEQ assay, multiplex PCR amplified TCR CDR3 regions from genomic DNA. For each cell subset, the extracted genomic DNA was distributed evenly across all wells of several immunoSEQ 96-well plates, and each plate served as one replicate. Each replicate PCR for sorted subsets received around 0.2 ug genomic DNA, equal to tens of thousands of T cell genomes. Purified libraries were measured with a Qubit 3.0 fluorometer, size-checked on a Bioanalyzer 2100, and measured again with the KAPA Library Quantification kit. Each immunoSEQ 96-well plate was sequenced on its own single-read 150-cycle Illumina NextSeq 550 flow cell. Under the source paper's analysis protocol: Because the immunoSEQ output held only junctional sequences and lacked quality scores, the filtering could not match the filtering applied to full-length reads. Sequences were annotated with PyIR, a Python wrapper for IgBLAST v1.9, and V/J genes and CDR3 were assigned using IMGT germline references. Reads with weak V/J assignments (E-value above 1e-6), missing CDR3, stop codons, out-of-frame junctions, or ambiguous translated residues were removed. V3J clonotypes were defined by identical inferred V gene, J gene, and CDR3 amino acid sequence. Percentage overlap between repertoires was computed as shared unique clonotypes divided by the size of the smaller repertoire. Repertoire richness was assessed with RTK rarefaction, the Chao1 estimator, and Recon v2.1 estimates of unobserved clonotypes. For all TCRbeta clonotypes obtained by the gDNA method from a handful of donors, generation probabilities were computed with OLGA. This immuneACCESS table, as held by TCRdb, lists in-frame sequences with V and J called but not all clones. Of the missing ones, under half trace to an unresolved V gene in checked studies; the others have no known cause. V and J calls and clone size are copied from that table; D and trimming were computed from the DNA. The table for this sample lists about 1 million clones; around 76% of them were counted only once. The ten largest clones represent less than 1.5% of the sample.

Sequencing was carried out using memory CD4+ T cells sorted from blood. In the paper's terms, the cell subset or site label means: CD45RA-negative fraction. This clonotype was sampled from a man aged 18-30 years in good health.

CDR3 reads: CASSLPGWGGSYEQYF. Here is the DNA: TGTGCCAGCAGCTTACCAGGTTGGGGGGGGAGCTACGAGCAGTACTTC. The chain is encoded by TRBV7-2 joined to TRBJ2-7; TRBD2 fits 7 bases in the junction. Measured from the cysteine to the phenylalanine, the CDR3 is 16 residues long. The sequence is cut down to CDR3 DNA, 48 bases in frame from base 1. V is trimmed back by 2 bases and J by 3 bases, and the junction contains 10 bases that no gene match accounts for. CDR1 and CDR2 are read off the germline V gene as SGHTA and FQGNSA.